This T cell receptor beta chain was captured by sequencing in a study of blood T cell repertoires in COVID-19. Sequenced by immunoSEQ multiplex PCR; TCRdb stores in-frame clones only, minus some. Altogether 350,000 to 450,000 clones are present, 80% to 90% being singletons, with the ten largest covering 1.1%. V was cut by 4 bases and J by 8 bases, with 14 bases left in between. The CDR3 has 12 amino acids. CDR1 SQVTM and CDR2 ANQGSEA come from the germline V gene. This chain links TRBV29-1 with TRBJ1-2, with D unclear. The sample consisted of PBMCs or T cells enriched from blood (not recorded which). The receptor comes from a young man who had recovered from COVID-19. This CDR3 reads CSVGANAWGYTF. In nucleotides, the CDR3 is TGCAGCGTTGGGGCGAATGCGTGGGGCTACACCTTC.